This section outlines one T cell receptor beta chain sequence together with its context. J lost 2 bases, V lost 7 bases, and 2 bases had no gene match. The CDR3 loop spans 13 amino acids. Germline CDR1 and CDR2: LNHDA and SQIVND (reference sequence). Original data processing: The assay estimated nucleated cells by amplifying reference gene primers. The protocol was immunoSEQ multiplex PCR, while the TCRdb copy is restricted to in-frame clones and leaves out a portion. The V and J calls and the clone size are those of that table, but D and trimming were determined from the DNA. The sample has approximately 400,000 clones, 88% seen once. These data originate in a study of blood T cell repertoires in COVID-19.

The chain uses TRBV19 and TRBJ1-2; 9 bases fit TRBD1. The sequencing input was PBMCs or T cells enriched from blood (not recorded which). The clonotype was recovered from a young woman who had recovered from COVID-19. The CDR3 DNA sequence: TGTGCCAGTATCGGGACAGGGAACTATGGCTACACCTTC. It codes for CASIGTGNYGYTF. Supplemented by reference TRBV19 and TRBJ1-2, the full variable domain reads DGGITQSPKYLFRKEGQNVTLSCEQNLNHDAMYWYRQDPGQGLRLIYYSQIVNDFQKGDIAEGYSVSREKKESFPLTVTSAQKNPTAFYLCASIGTGNYGYTFGSGTRLTVV.